This T cell receptor (beta chain) was identified during a study of CD8 T cell repertoires and HIV-1 epitope variants. The junction had 11 bases not matched to a gene; V was cut back by 7 bases and J by 5 bases. The CDR3 is 14 residues long. Per germline, CDR1 LNHDA and CDR2 SQIVND (reference sequence). The repertoire was sequenced with immunoSEQ multiplex PCR; TCRdb's copy has only in-frame clones and lacks some. The sample has approximately 5,200 clones, roughly 70% seen once. About this clone: Its specificity is unknown.

The chain employs TRBV19 and TRBJ2-7; 7 bases agree with TRBD2. The material sequenced was cultured CD8+ T cells derived from PBMCs. The receptor's source is a male donor with HIV. CDR3 sequence: CASTNRGRAHEQYF. CDR3 sequence (DNA): TGTGCCAGTACTAATCGGGGGAGGGCCCACGAGCAGTACTTC.